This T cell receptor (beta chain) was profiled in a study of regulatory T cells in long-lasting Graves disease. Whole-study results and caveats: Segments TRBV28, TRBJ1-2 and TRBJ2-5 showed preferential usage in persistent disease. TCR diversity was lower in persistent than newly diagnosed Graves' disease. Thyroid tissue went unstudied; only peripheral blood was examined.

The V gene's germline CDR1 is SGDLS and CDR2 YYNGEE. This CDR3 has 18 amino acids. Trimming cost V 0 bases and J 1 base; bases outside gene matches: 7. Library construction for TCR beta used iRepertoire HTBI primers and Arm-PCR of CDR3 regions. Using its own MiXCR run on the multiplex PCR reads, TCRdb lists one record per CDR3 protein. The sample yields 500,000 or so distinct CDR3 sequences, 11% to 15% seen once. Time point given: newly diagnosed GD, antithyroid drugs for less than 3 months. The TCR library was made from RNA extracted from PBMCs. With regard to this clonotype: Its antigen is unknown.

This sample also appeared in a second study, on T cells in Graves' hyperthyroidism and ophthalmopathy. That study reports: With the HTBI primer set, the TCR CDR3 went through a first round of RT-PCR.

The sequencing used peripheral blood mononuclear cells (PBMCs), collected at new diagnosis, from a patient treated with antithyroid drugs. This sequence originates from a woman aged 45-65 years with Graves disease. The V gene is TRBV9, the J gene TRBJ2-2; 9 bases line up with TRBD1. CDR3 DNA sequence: TGTGCCAGCAGCGTAGCTAGTCGGGGACAGGGGAACACCGGGGAGCTGTTTTTT. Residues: CASSVASRGQGNTGELFF.